The rows below give T cell receptor beta chains drawn from one sample of a study of blood T cells in healthy people across ages. TCRdb used MiXCR to reprocess the 5' RACE reads, holding one entry per CDR3 protein. The sample holds some 1.5 million distinct CDR3 sequences; 25% to 30% are singletons and the top ten take roughly 8%. The source material was blood. Receptors were obtained from a woman under 40 in good health. The CDR3 runs from the conserved cysteine through the conserved F or W. D genes are given only for firm matches. Some rows have no size entry. The others give once, few or many, or a class for an expanded clone.

TRBV29-1,many,TRBJ2-7,TRBD2,CSVVGTSGGFYEQYF,TGCAGCGTTGTAGGGACTAGCGGGGGCTTTTACGAGCAGTACTTC
TRBV2,NA,TRBJ1-1,TRBD1,CASSVTGGHTEAFF,TGTGCCAGCAGTGTTACAGGGGGACACACTGAAGCTTTCTTT
TRBV7-9,once,TRBJ1-1,NA,CASSLAYDRMNTEAFF,TGTGCCAGTAGCTTAGCCTATGACAGAATGAACACTGAAGCTTTCTTT
TRBV4-1,NA,TRBJ1-2,NA,CASSQGNPTRSFYGYTF,TGCGCCAGCAGCCAAGGGAACCCCACCAGATCTTTCTATGGCTACACCTTC
TRBV4-1,NA,TRBJ1-1,NA,CASSRVDSHNEAFF,TGCGCCAGCAGCCGAGTAGATTCCCATAATGAAGCTTTCTTT
TRBV13,NA,TRBJ2-4,NA,CASSLRKPGAKNIQYF,TGTGCCAGCAGCCTCAGAAAGCCTGGAGCCAAAAACATTCAGTACTTC
TRBV6-1,NA,TRBJ2-1,NA,CASSPSWLDEQFF,TGTGCCAGCAGTCCGAGTTGGTTGGATGAGCAGTTCTTC
TRBV9,NA,TRBJ2-3,NA,CASSPRYAGSSTDTQYF,TGTGCCAGCAGCCCCCGTTATGCGGGATCTAGCACAGATACGCAGTATTTT
TRBV20-1,NA,TRBJ2-7,NA,CSTAPPDGTYNEQYF,TGCAGTACTGCACCTCCGGACGGGACCTACAATGAGCAGTACTTC
TRBV2,NA,TRBJ1-1,NA,CASQLEGRTEAFF,TGTGCCAGCCAACTGGAGGGTAGGACTGAAGCTTTCTTT
TRBV5-1,NA,TRBJ2-5,TRBD1,CASREQGQDQETQYF,TGCGCCAGCAGAGAACAGGGACAGGACCAAGAGACCCAGTACTTC
TRBV5-1,NA,TRBJ2-5,NA,CASSRGRASGDTETQYF,TGCGCCAGCAGCCGGGGCCGAGCGTCAGGGGACACGGAGACCCAGTACTTC
TRBV28,NA,TRBJ1-4,NA,CASSRDASTGEKLFF,TGTGCCAGCAGTCGGGACGCCTCCACAGGAGAAAAACTGTTTTTT
TRBV4-2,NA,TRBJ2-5,TRBD2,CASSPQAGGGAQGTQYF,TGTGCCAGCAGCCCCCAGGCTGGCGGGGGGGCCCAGGGGACCCAGTACTTC
TRBV20-1,many,TRBJ2-1,NA,CSAPRAHGNEQFF,TGCAGTGCTCCCCGGGCTCACGGTAATGAGCAGTTCTTC
TRBV6-5,many,TRBJ2-5,NA,CASTPQSGDQETQYF,TGTGCCAGCACCCCTCAATCGGGAGACCAAGAGACCCAGTACTTC
TRBV7-9,NA,TRBJ2-7,TRBD2,CASSLGAGGPVEQYF,TGTGCCAGCAGCTTAGGAGCGGGAGGGCCGGTCGAGCAGTACTTC
TRBV28,many,TRBJ2-1,NA,CASSSHSSYNEQFF,TGTGCCAGCAGTTCCCACAGCTCCTACAATGAGCAGTTCTTC
TRBV12-3/TRBV12-4,few,TRBJ2-1,TRBD2,CASSFTGTSGSNEQFF,TGTGCCAGCAGTTTCACCGGGACTAGCGGGAGCAATGAGCAGTTCTTC
TRBV9,NA,TRBJ2-5,TRBD1,CASSATTRGETQYF,TGTGCCAGCAGCGCGACGACCAGGGGGGAGACCCAGTACTTC
TRBV20-1,few,TRBJ2-3,NA,CSAGGGDYEPTDTQYF,TGCAGTGCAGGGGGGGGGGACTACGAGCCCACAGATACGCAGTATTTT
TRBV7-9,NA,TRBJ2-5,NA,CASSSLVETQYF,TGTGCCAGCAGCTCGTTAGTGGAGACCCAGTACTTC
TRBV20-1,few,TRBJ1-2,NA,CSAYLPAGDDYGYTF,TGCAGTGCTTATCTCCCGGCTGGGGACGACTATGGCTACACCTTC
TRBV6-1,few,TRBJ1-5,NA,CASGGQSEHF,TGTGCCAGCGGCGGACAGTCGGAGCATTTT
TRBV12-3/TRBV12-4,many,TRBJ2-7,TRBD2,CASSPGLAGSLSYEQYF,TGTGCCAGCAGTCCGGGACTAGCGGGTTCGCTATCCTACGAGCAGTACTTC
TRBV20-1,many,TRBJ2-1,NA,CSAPGPSSYNEQFF,TGCAGCGCGCCGGGACCGAGCTCCTACAATGAGCAGTTCTTC
TRBV6-4,NA,TRBJ1-2,NA,CASSDETYGYTF,TGTGCCAGCAGTGACGAGACTTATGGCTACACCTTC
TRBV30,NA,TRBJ1-4,NA,CAWSGGGLATNEKLFF,TGTGCCTGGAGTGGTGGAGGGCTGGCAACTAATGAAAAACTGTTTTTT
TRBV20-1,many,TRBJ2-1,NA,CSASSPATYNEQFF,TGCAGTGCTAGCTCTCCAGCAACCTACAATGAGCAGTTCTTC
TRBV2,NA,TRBJ1-4,TRBD1,CASSTTGAPLGKLFF,TGTGCCAGCAGTACCACAGGGGCTCCCCTCGGGAAACTGTTTTTT
TRBV24-1,few,TRBJ2-1,NA,CATRGAAVDGQFF,TGTGCCACCCGTGGGGCGGCGGTAGATGGGCAGTTCTTC
TRBV3-1,NA,TRBJ2-7,NA,CASSFAITYEQYF,TGTGCCAGCAGTTTCGCGATTACCTACGAGCAGTACTTC
TRBV6-2/TRBV6-3,NA,TRBJ2-4,TRBD1,CASKDYRGSDERYF,TGTGCCAGCAAGGACTACAGGGGGAGCGACGAGCGGTACTTC
TRBV2,NA,TRBJ1-1,NA,CASMYTEAFF,TGTGCCAGCATGTATACTGAAGCTTTCTTT
TRBV7-9,NA,TRBJ2-1,NA,CASSLWTEYNEQFF,TGTGCCAGCAGCTTATGGACGGAGTACAATGAGCAGTTCTTC
TRBV20-1,few,TRBJ1-4,NA,CSAAQGTTNEKLFF,TGCAGTGCTGCCCAGGGGACAACTAATGAAAAACTGTTTTTT
TRBV27,NA,TRBJ2-7,NA,CASSLIASSYNEQYF,TGTGCCAGCAGTTTAATCGCGAGCTCCTACAATGAGCAGTACTTC
TRBV5-5,NA,TRBJ1-2,NA,CASSLMIGGDYYGYTF,TGTGCCAGCAGCTTGATGATCGGGGGGGACTACTATGGCTACACCTTC
TRBV7-2,NA,TRBJ2-3,NA,CASSLMSGDTQYF,TGTGCCAGCAGCTTAATGAGCGGCGATACGCAGTATTTT
TRBV21-1,few,TRBJ2-7,NA,CASSNPGTSGKAPRASCEQYF,TGTGCCAGCAGCAATCCCGGGACTAGCGGTAAAGCCCCCCGGGCTTCTTGCGAGCAGTACTTC
TRBV24-1,few,TRBJ1-2,TRBD1,CATSAAGTGYGYTF,TGTGCCACCAGTGCCGCCGGGACAGGGTATGGCTACACCTTC
TRBV28,few,TRBJ2-5,NA,CASSLYSYDPGGPETQYF,TGTGCCAGCAGTCTATACAGTTACGACCCCGGGGGGCCAGAGACCCAGTACTTC
TRBV15,NA,TRBJ2-7,NA,CATSRVGGDAYEQYF,TGTGCCACCAGCAGAGTGGGCGGAGACGCCTACGAGCAGTACTTC
TRBV7-2,few,TRBJ1-2,NA,CASSLTLSGSNYGYTF,TGTGCCAGCAGCTTAACCCTCTCAGGATCTAACTATGGCTACACCTTC
TRBV27,few,TRBJ2-1,TRBD2,CASSSTSGSSNEQFF,TGTGCCAGCAGTTCGACTAGCGGGAGTAGTAATGAGCAGTTCTTC
TRBV7-2,NA,TRBJ1-2,NA,CASSPGASSKLYGYTF,TGTGCCAGCAGCCCCGGGGCGAGCAGTAAACTCTATGGCTACACCTTC
TRBV3-1,NA,TRBJ2-1,TRBD1,CASRSDRGSYNEQFF,TGTGCCAGCAGATCTGACAGGGGCTCCTACAATGAGCAGTTCTTC
TRBV20-1,few,TRBJ2-3,NA,CSARDSGEVTDTQYF,TGCAGTGCTAGGGATAGCGGAGAGGTAACAGATACGCAGTATTTT